This entry features one T cell receptor (beta chain) sequence. The CD8 memory sample joined CD45RO+ cells and CCR7-negative CD45RA+ cells. These data are taken from a study of shared clonotypes between healthy human individuals. Study in general: CD4 naive and CD4 memory each took three plates per donor, while CD8 naive took two and CD8 memory one.

The CDR3 loop spans 15 amino acids. Trimming removed 0 bases at V and 0 bases at J, with 8 bases between. For every subset, genomic DNA was evenly distributed across several immunoSEQ plates. The table came from immunoSEQ multiplex PCR; TCRdb's copy has only in-frame clones and leaves some out. Of about 380,000 clones listed, around 96% are singletons. Input material: memory CD8+ T cells sorted from blood. The subset: CD45RO+ cells pooled with CCR7-negative TemRA cells. This clonotype was obtained from a man aged 30 to 39 in good health. The chain is built from TRBV23-1 and TRBJ1-1; D gene ambiguous. TRBV23-1 is annotated as an ORF whose role is uncertain. CDR3: CASSQSGHLNTEAFF. In DNA form, the CDR3 reads TGCGCCAGCAGTCAATCAGGCCATTTGAACACTGAAGCTTTCTTT.